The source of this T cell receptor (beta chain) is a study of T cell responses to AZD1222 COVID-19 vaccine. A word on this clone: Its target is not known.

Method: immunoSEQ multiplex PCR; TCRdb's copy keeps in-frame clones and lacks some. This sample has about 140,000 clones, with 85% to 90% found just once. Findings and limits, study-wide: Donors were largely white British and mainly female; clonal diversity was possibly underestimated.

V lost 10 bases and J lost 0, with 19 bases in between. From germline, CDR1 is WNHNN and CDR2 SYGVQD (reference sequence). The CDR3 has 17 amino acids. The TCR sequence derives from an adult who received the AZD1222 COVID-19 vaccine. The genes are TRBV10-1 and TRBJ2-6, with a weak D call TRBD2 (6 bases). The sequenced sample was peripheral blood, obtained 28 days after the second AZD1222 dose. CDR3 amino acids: CAKPLGGARSGANVLTF. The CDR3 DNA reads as TGCGCCAAACCTTTGGGAGGAGCCCGCTCTGGGGCCAACGTCCTGACTTTC.